The 2 T cell receptor beta chains below come from one sample, sequenced in a study of early T cells in non-severe SARS-CoV-2 infection. In TCRdb, the 5' RACE reads were re-called with MiXCR into one record per CDR3 protein. Altogether about 100,000 distinct CDR3 sequences are present, roughly an eighth being singletons, with the ten largest covering 3% to 3.5%. Sequencing input: whole blood. The receptors originated from an adult who was a healthcare worker with PCR-confirmed SARS-CoV-2 infection or an uninfected control (not recorded which).

This clonotype turned up a few times. V is TRBV7-8 and J is TRBJ2-7; 11 nucleotides align to TRBD1. J lost 2 bases, V lost 5 bases, and 8 bases had no gene match. This CDR3 is built from 16 residues. The germline V gene encodes CDR1 SGHVS and CDR2 FQNEAQ. CDR3 sequence reads: CASSPLWGQGAYEQYF. In DNA form, the CDR3 reads TGTGCCAGCAGCCCGCTTTGGGGACAGGGGGCCTACGAGCAGTACTTC.

This clonotype was seen ten or more times. The V gene is TRBV6-1, the J gene TRBJ2-3; D uncertain. The CDR3 runs 11 residues. CDR1 and CDR2 from the germline V gene are MNHNS and SASEGT. The V end was cut by 5 bases, the J end by 5 bases, with 5 bases between. The CDR3 loop is CASSLRDTQYF. The CDR3 bases are TGTGCCAGCAGTCTCCGAGATACGCAGTATTTT.